This section outlines one T cell receptor beta chain sequence together with its context. This specimen comes from a study of blood T cell repertoires in COVID-19. This CDR3 spans 14 amino acids. The V and J ends lost 6 bases and 2 bases, in that order; junction bases with no gene match: 4. Germline CDR1 and CDR2: SNHLY and FYNNEI. Repertoires were generated with immunoSEQ multiplex PCR, while TCRdb's copy carries only in-frame clones and drops some. The sample comprises 45,000 to 50,000 clones, roughly 84% of which are singletons, and around 6.4% rests with the top ten. What was sequenced was peripheral blood. The gene calls are TRBV2 and TRBJ2-7; 10 positions agree with TRBD2. The receptor was derived from a woman in her sixties with acute or convalescent COVID-19. CDR3 DNA sequence: TGTGCCAGCAGAGCCGGGACTAGCGCCTACGAGCAGTACTTC. Translated: CASRAGTSAYEQYF.